The 27 T cell receptor beta chains in this list originate from one sample, sequenced in a study of T cell responses to AZD1222 COVID-19 vaccine. The assay was immunoSEQ multiplex PCR, and TCRdb's table has in-frame clones only and misses some. The data show under 150,000 clones, with over 75% seen just once and around 7% held by the top ten. The source was peripheral blood, collected on day 0 of AZD1222 vaccination. All receptors come from an adult in good health.

This chain connects TRBV6-5 to TRBJ1-6; D may be TRBD1 (5 bases). CDR3 size: 12 residues. The germline V gene has CDR1 MNHEY and CDR2 SVGAGI. V shed 3 bases and J shed 9 bases, with 6 bases lying between them. CDR3 nucleotides: TGTGCCAGCAGTTATAGGGGTTCACCCCTCCACTTT. Its translation: CASSYRGSPLHF.

The chain links TRBV30 to TRBJ1-1; D uncertain. The V gene lost 2 bases and the J gene lost 5 bases, with 6 bases spanning the gap. Germline V gene sequence: CDR1 GTSNPN, CDR2 SVGIG (reference sequence). CDR3 length equals 11 residues. CDR3 coding DNA: TGTGCCTGGAGTCAAGGAACTGAAGCTTTCTTT. This gives the protein CAWSQGTEAFF.

The chain combines TRBV4-1 with TRBJ1-2, with D perhaps matching TRBD1 (6 bases). Trimming shortened V by 3 bases and J by 0 bases, and 20 bases separated the two germline ends. In germline, CDR1 is MGHRA, CDR2 YSYEKL. The CDR3 sequence is 18 residues long. The CDR3 reads CASSQPTGRGRANYGYTF. DNA of the CDR3: TGCGCCAGCAGCCAGCCTACAGGGAGAGGGAGAGCTAACTATGGCTACACCTTC.

V usage is TRBV27 and J usage is TRBJ1-2; D is uncertain. CDR1 MNHEY and CDR2 SMNVEV come from the germline V gene (reference sequence). The CDR3 extends over 15 amino acids. V lost 0 bases and J 7 bases, leaving 15 bases between the germline ends. CDR3 residues: CASSLSKTLISGYTF. Here the CDR3 DNA reads TGTGCCAGCAGTTTATCTAAAACTCTCATTAGTGGCTACACCTTC.

The V and J genes are TRBV7-6 and TRBJ1-1; maybe TRBD1 (6 bases). Germline V gives CDR1 SGHVS, CDR2 FNYEAQ. The CDR3 runs to 14 residues. V gave up 5 bases and J gave up 6 bases, with 16 bases separating them. The CDR3 protein is CASSAEQGGAEAFF. CDR3 nucleotide sequence: TGTGCCAGCAGCGCGGAACAGGGAGGCGCTGAAGCTTTCTTT.

The gene calls are TRBV2 and TRBJ2-3; 14 positions match TRBD2. CDR3 length equals 15 residues. CDR1 SNHLY and CDR2 FYNNEI come from the germline V gene. Trimming cost V 5 bases and J 6 bases; bases outside gene matches: 4. CDR3 in DNA: TGTGCCAGCAGTCCCCGGACTAGCGGGGGGGATACGCAGTATTTT. It codes for CASSPRTSGGDTQYF. The whole variable domain, remainder taken from reference TRBV2 and TRBJ2-3, is EPEVTQTPSHQVTQMGQEVILRCVPISNHLYFYWYRQILGQKVEFLVSFYNNEISEKSEIFDDQFSVERPDGSNFTLKIRSTKLEDSAMYFCASSPRTSGGDTQYFGPGTRLTVL.

This clone has just a few counts. This sequence joins TRBV19 and TRBJ2-5; 7 bases map to TRBD2. The CDR3 totals 15 residues. With V trimmed by 3 bases and J by 2 bases, 6 bases remained unmatched. Germline loops: CDR1 LNHDA, CDR2 SQIVND (reference sequence). The CDR3 protein is CASSMSSGSQETQYF. CDR3 sequence (DNA): TGTGCCAGTAGTATGTCTAGCGGTTCACAAGAGACCCAGTACTTC.

The chain has TRBV7-9 and TRBJ2-7; TRBD2 aligns across 7 bases. Trimming took 5 bases from V and 7 from J; bases not matched to a gene: 11. Germline V CDR1 and CDR2: SEHNR, FQNEAQ (reference sequence). The CDR3 is 14 residues long. The CDR3 spells CASSLAGTIGEQYF. For the CDR3, the DNA is TGTGCCAGCAGCCTCGCCGGGACTATTGGAGAGCAGTACTTC.

This chain's CDR3 is CASSLSGIEQYF. CDR3 nucleotides: TGTGCCAGCAGCTTATCGGGGATCGAGCAGTACTTC. This chain joins TRBV7-2 and TRBJ2-7; possible D gene TRBD2, 5 bases. Trimming pared 2 bases from V and 6 bases from J, leaving 8 bases between. Germline loops: CDR1 SGHTA, CDR2 FQGNSA. The CDR3 is 12 amino acids.

The V call is TRBV27, the J call TRBJ2-5; the match to TRBD1 covers 8 bases. Germline V gene sequence: CDR1 MNHEY, CDR2 SMNVEV (reference sequence). The J segment lost 5 bases and the V segment lost 5 bases, leaving 7 bases of the junction unmatched. This CDR3 spans 14 amino acids. CDR3 amino acids: CASSQDRGTETQYF. CDR3 nucleotides: TGTGCCAGCAGTCAAGACAGGGGCACGGAGACCCAGTACTTC.

The rearrangement uses TRBV10-3 and TRBJ2-5; D perhaps matches TRBD1 (7 bases). CDR3 size: 16 residues. V was cut by 4 bases and J by 5 bases, with 20 bases left in between. Germline V gene data show CDR1 as ENHRY and CDR2 as SYGVKD. CDR3: CAISAGGTALRETQYF. DNA for the CDR3: TGTGCCATCAGTGCAGGAGGGACAGCCTTAAGGGAGACCCAGTACTTC.

The chain carries TRBV30 and TRBJ1-6, with a possible D match to TRBD1 (5 bases). Trimming took off 5 bases at V and 6 bases at J, with 11 bases between the two ends. Germline V CDR1 and CDR2: GTSNPN, SVGIG (reference sequence). The CDR3 spans 13 residues. In DNA form, the CDR3 reads TGTGCCTGGGTCCGGGACCCTAATTCACCCCTCCACTTT. Residues: CAWVRDPNSPLHF.

The chain links TRBV25-1 to TRBJ1-2; D is perhaps TRBD1 (5 bases). V lost 1 base and J 10 bases, leaving 13 bases between the germline ends. From germline, CDR1 is MGHDK and CDR2 SYGVNS. This CDR3 comprises 13 residues. Here the CDR3 DNA reads TGTGCCAGCAGTGAATTAGGGGAATTGTACTACACCTTC. Its translation: CASSELGELYYTF.

The chain carries TRBV3-1 (or the pseudogene TRBV3-2) and TRBJ1-5, with a weak D call TRBD1 (6 bases). Trimming cost V 0 bases and J 11 bases, with 11 bases left between them. Germline V CDR1 and CDR2: LGHDT, YNNKEL (reference sequence). This CDR3 contains 13 residues. The CDR3 coding sequence is TGTGCCAGCAGCCAAGAAGGGGCAGGGGCCCAGCATTTT. This codes for CASSQEGAGAQHF.

The rearrangement links TRBV7-9 to TRBJ2-3, with 9 nucleotides matching TRBD2. The V gene's germline CDR1 is SEHNR and CDR2 FQNEAQ (reference sequence). There are 14 residues in the CDR3. V shed 1 base and J 7 bases; nucleotides not matched to a gene: 3. The CDR3 coding sequence is TGTGCCAGCAGCTTAGGGGCGGGAGGGCATACGCAGTATTTT. Translating gives CASSLGAGGHTQYF.

The chain couples TRBV9 to TRBJ2-5, with TRBD2 matching over 15 bases. V shed 0 bases and J 5 bases; nucleotides not matched to a gene: 5. CDR1 SGDLS and CDR2 YYNGEE come from the germline V gene. This CDR3 spans 17 amino acids. The CDR3 DNA follows: TGTGCCAGCAGCGTAGATGGGACTAGCGGGGGGAGGGAGACCCAGTACTTC. The encoded protein is CASSVDGTSGGRETQYF.

This clone was seen a single time. The rearrangement links TRBV28 to TRBJ1-5; 7 nucleotides match TRBD1. The CDR3 runs to 14 residues. The V gene end was trimmed by 4 bases and the J gene end by 7 bases; junction bases not matched to a gene: 7. Germline CDR1 MDHEN, CDR2 SYDVKM. In DNA, the CDR3 is TGTGCCAGCAGTTGGCAGGGGGGAAGCCAGCCCCAGCATTTT. Amino acid sequence: CASSWQGGSQPQHF.

V is TRBV3-1 (or the pseudogene TRBV3-2) and J is TRBJ1-3; D is perhaps TRBD1 (5 bases). Germline values: CDR1 LGHDT, CDR2 YNNKEL (reference sequence). The CDR3 totals 15 residues. V was pared by 1 base and J by 0 bases, with 7 bases between. The CDR3 here is CASSQGQTSGNTIYF. DNA of the CDR3: TGTGCCAGCAGCCAAGGACAGACCTCTGGAAACACCATATATTTT.

This chain connects TRBV19 to TRBJ2-7; possible D gene TRBD1, 6 bases. Trimming took off 4 bases at V and 0 bases at J, with 10 bases between the two ends. The germline gives CDR1 LNHDA, CDR2 SQIVND (reference sequence). This CDR3 comprises 14 residues. This CDR3 reads CASSRGPLSYEQYF. The CDR3 DNA follows: TGTGCCAGTAGTAGGGGGCCCCTCTCCTACGAGCAGTACTTC.

The V call is TRBV29-1, the J call TRBJ2-3; D remains unclear. The CDR3 contains 13 residues. The germline V and J ends were trimmed by 1 base and 6 bases, with 11 bases remaining between them. The germline V gene has CDR1 SQVTM and CDR2 ANQGSEA. CDR3 loop: CSVEVNSRDTQYF. The CDR3 region has the DNA TGCAGCGTTGAAGTTAATTCTAGGGATACGCAGTATTTT.

The rearrangement links TRBV7-2 to TRBJ2-2, with TRBD2 matching 7 bases. CDR3 size: 14 residues. CDR1 is SGHTA, CDR2 FQGNSA, per germline. J was trimmed by 5 bases and V by 5 bases; bases with no gene match: 5. The CDR3 nucleotides are TGTGCCAGCAGCGCCCAAGCGGGGACCGGGGAGCTGTTTTTT. This encodes CASSAQAGTGELFF. Looking up the rest from reference TRBV7-2 and TRBJ2-2 gives the full variable domain: GAGVSQSPSNKVTEKGKDVELRCDPISGHTALYWYRQSLGQGLEFLIYFQGNSAPDKSGLPSDRFSAERTGGSVSTLTIQRTQQEDSAVYLCASSAQAGTGELFFGEGSRLTVL.

The V call is TRBV4-1, the J call TRBJ1-1; D is uncertain. V was trimmed by 1 base and J by 1 base, leaving 7 bases between them. Germline assignment: CDR1 MGHRA and CDR2 YSYEKL. CDR3 length equals 14 residues. The CDR3 region is CASSQGVGNTEAFF. The CDR3 DNA sequence: TGCGCCAGCAGCCAAGGAGTGGGGAACACTGAAGCTTTCTTT.

There are a few counts of this clone. This rearrangement joins TRBV6-1 to TRBJ2-3; TRBD1 matches at 7 bases. This CDR3 is 15 amino acids long. The germline gives CDR1 MNHNS, CDR2 SASEGT. J lost 4 bases, V lost 2 bases, and 6 bases had no gene match. This chain's CDR3 is CASSEMETGPDTQYF. The CDR3 bases are TGTGCCAGCAGTGAAATGGAGACAGGGCCAGATACGCAGTATTTT.

The chain links TRBV2 to TRBJ1-1; D is unresolved. Trimming removed 7 bases at V and 0 bases at J, with 12 bases between. There are 14 residues in the CDR3. CDR1 and CDR2 (germline): SNHLY, FYNNEI. CDR3 bases: TGTGCCAGCACCTTGACCGGGCTGAACACTGAAGCTTTCTTT. Its protein is CASTLTGLNTEAFF.

The chain has TRBV2 and TRBJ1-3; perhaps TRBD1 as D (5 bases). V dropped 6 bases and J dropped 6 bases, with 15 bases sitting between them. This CDR3 comprises 14 residues. Germline-derived CDR1 and CDR2 are SNHLY and FYNNEI. This chain's CDR3 is CASSVTTGANTIYF. In DNA, the CDR3 is TGTGCCAGCAGCGTAACCACAGGAGCAAACACCATATATTTT.

This clone was picked up one time. The gene calls are TRBV6-5 and TRBJ1-5, with D hard to call. Germline values: CDR1 MNHEY, CDR2 SVGAGI. The CDR3 spans 13 residues. Between the trimmed V and J ends, which lost 1 base and 3 bases, there was a span of 4 bases. The CDR3 sequence is CASSYWTNQPQHF. The CDR3 DNA reads as TGTGCCAGCAGTTACTGGACCAATCAGCCCCAGCATTTT.

CDR3: CASSLVAGGSYEQYF. The CDR3 nucleotides are TGCGCCAGCAGCTTGGTAGCGGGAGGGTCCTACGAGCAGTACTTC. The gene calls are TRBV5-1 and TRBJ2-7; 11 bases map to TRBD2. This CDR3 region has 15 residues. Germline CDR1 is SGHRS and CDR2 is YFSETQ. The V gene end was trimmed by 0 bases and the J gene end by 1 base; junction bases not matched to a gene: 0.